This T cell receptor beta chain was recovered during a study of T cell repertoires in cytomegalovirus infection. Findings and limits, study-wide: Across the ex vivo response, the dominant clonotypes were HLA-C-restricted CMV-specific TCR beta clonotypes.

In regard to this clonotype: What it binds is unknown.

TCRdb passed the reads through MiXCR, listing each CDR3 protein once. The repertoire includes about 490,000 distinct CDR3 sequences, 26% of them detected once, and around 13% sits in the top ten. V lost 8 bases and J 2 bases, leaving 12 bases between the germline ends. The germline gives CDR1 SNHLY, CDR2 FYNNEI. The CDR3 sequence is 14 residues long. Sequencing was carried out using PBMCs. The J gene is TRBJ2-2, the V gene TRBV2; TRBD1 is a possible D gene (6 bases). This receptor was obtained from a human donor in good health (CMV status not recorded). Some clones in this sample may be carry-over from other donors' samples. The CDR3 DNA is TGTGCCAGCGCGAGGACAGCCAACACCGGGGAGCTGTTTTTT. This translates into CASARTANTGELFF.